This T cell receptor beta chain was observed in a study of cytomegalovirus exposure and HLA in healthy donors. Background on the study: Inside one of the first data releases sat some 85 million unique TCRs taken from HLA-typed donors.

With 60 Vbeta and 13 Jbeta primers, the PCR was carried out. Here immunoSEQ multiplex PCR was the method, and the copy in TCRdb shows in-frame clones only, minus some. The data show about 140,000 clones, with 78% seen just once and around 2.5% held by the top ten. Study-wide findings and caveats: Researchers catalogued 164 TCR beta chains as cytomegalovirus-associated.

Germline assignment: CDR1 SNHLY and CDR2 FYNNEI. The CDR3 covers 14 residues. Trimming cost V 6 bases and J 5 bases, with 13 bases left between them. Concerning this clone: The antigen is undetermined.

Healthy individuals who donated bone marrow served as the donors. The gene calls are TRBV2 and TRBJ1-4; TRBD1 might be the D (6 bases). The sequence was collected from a woman younger than 30 in good health and CMV-seropositive. Sequences were obtained from PBMCs. This CDR3 is CASRDSFLNEKLFF. The CDR3 DNA reads as TGTGCCAGCAGGGACAGTTTCCTAAATGAAAAACTGTTTTTT. The whole variable domain, filled in from reference TRBV2 and TRBJ1-4, reads EPEVTQTPSHQVTQMGQEVILRCVPISNHLYFYWYRQILGQKVEFLVSFYNNEISEKSEIFDDQFSVERPDGSNFTLKIRSTKLEDSAMYFCASRDSFLNEKLFFGSGTQLSVL.